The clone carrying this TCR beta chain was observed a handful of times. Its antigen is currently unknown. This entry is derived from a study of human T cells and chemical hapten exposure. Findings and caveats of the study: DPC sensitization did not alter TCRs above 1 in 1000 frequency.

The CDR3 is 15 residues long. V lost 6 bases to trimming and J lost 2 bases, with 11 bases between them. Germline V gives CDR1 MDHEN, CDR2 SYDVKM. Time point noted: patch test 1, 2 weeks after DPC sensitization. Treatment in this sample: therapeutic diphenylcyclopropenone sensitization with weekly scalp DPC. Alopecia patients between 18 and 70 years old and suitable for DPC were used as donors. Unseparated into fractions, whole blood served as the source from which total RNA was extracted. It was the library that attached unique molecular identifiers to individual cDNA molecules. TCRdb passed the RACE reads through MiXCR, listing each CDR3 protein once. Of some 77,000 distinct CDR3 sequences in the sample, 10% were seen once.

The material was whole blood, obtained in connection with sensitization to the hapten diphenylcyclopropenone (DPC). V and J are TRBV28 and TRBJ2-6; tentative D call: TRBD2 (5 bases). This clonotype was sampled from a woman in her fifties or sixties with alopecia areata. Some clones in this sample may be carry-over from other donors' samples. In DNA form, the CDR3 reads TGTGCCAGCAGAAAGGCGGGCACTGGGGCCAACGTCCTGACTTTC. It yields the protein CASRKAGTGANVLTF.